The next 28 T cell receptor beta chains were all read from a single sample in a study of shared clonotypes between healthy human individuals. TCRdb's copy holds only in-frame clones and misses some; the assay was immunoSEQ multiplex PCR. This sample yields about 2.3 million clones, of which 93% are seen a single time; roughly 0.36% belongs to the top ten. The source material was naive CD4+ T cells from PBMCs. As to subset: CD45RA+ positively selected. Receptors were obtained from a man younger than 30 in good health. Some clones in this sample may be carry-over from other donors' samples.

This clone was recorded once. The DNA for the CDR3 is TGTGCCAGTCGGTTGGGCACGAAAGATGAGCAGTACTTC. It specifies CASRLGTKDEQYF. This chain connects TRBV5-4 to TRBJ2-7; D call uncertain. The CDR3 length is 13 residues. Per germline, CDR1 SGHNT and CDR2 YYREEE (reference sequence). V was trimmed by 8 bases and J by 7 bases, leaving 19 bases between them.

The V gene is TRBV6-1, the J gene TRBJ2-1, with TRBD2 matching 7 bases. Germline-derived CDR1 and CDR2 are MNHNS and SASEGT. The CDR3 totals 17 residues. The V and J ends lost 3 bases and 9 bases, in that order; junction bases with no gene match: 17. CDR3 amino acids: CASSENFRASGHGEQFF. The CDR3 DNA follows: TGTGCCAGCAGTGAGAATTTCAGGGCTAGCGGTCATGGTGAGCAGTTCTTC.

The CDR3, as DNA: TGTGCCAGCCGGAACACAGCCCGCTACGAGCAGTACTTC. Encoded protein: CASRNTARYEQYF. The rearrangement joins TRBV27 to TRBJ2-7; D uncertain. Trimming took 8 bases from V and 3 from J, leaving 14 bases between them. Germline-derived CDR1 and CDR2 are MNHEY and SMNVEV (reference sequence). The CDR3 has 13 residues.

The CDR3 DNA is TGTGCCAGCAGCTTAGGGATTGCGGATGGCTACACCTTC. This codes for CASSLGIADGYTF. This sequence joins TRBV7-2 and TRBJ1-2; D gene uncertain. The CDR3 sequence is 13 residues long. The germline V gene has CDR1 SGHTA and CDR2 FQGNSA. The V and J ends lost 1 base and 6 bases respectively, with 9 bases between them.

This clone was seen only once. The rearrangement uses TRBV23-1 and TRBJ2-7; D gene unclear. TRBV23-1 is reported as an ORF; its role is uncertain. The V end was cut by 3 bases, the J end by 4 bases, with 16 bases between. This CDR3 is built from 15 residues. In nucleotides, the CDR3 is TGCGCCAGCAGTCAGTTTCTAGGACGGTCGTACGAGCAGTACTTC. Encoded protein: CASSQFLGRSYEQYF.

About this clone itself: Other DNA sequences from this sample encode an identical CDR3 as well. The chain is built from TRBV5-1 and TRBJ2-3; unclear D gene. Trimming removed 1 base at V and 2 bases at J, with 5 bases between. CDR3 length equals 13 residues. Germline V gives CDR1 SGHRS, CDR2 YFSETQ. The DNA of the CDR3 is TGCGCCAGCAGCTTGCAGGACACAGATACGCAGTATTTT. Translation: CASSLQDTDTQYF. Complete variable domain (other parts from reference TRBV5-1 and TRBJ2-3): KAGVTQTPRYLIKTRGQQVTLSCSPISGHRSVSWYQQTPGQGLQFLFEYFSETQRNKGNFPGRFSGRQFSNSRSEMNVSTLELGDSALYLCASSLQDTDTQYFGPGTRLTVL.

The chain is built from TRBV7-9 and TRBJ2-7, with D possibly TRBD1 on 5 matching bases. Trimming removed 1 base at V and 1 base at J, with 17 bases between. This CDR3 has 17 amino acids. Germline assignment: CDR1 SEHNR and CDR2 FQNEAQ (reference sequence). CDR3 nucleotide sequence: TGTGCCAGCAGCTTAGGTTTGAGACAGAAAAAGTCCTACGAGCAGTACTTC. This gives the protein CASSLGLRQKKSYEQYF.

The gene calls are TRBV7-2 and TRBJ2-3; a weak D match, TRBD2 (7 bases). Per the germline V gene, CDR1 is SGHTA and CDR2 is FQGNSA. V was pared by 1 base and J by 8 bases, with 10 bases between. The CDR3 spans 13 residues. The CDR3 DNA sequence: TGTGCCAGCAGCTTAGAGGCGGGGGCTACGCAGTATTTT. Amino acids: CASSLEAGATQYF.

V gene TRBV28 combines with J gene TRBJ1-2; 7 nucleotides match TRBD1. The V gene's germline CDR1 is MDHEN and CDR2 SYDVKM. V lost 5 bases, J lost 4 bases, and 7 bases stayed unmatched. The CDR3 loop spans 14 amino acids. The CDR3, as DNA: TGTGCCAGCAGTAAAGACAGGGTCGGCTATGGCTACACCTTC. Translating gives CASSKDRVGYGYTF.

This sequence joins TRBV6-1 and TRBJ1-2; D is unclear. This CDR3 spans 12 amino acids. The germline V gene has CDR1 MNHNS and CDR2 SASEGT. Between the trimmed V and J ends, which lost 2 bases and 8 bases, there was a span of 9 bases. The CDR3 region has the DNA TGTGCCAGCAGTGAAATTACGCGGGGCTACACCTTC. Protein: CASSEITRGYTF.

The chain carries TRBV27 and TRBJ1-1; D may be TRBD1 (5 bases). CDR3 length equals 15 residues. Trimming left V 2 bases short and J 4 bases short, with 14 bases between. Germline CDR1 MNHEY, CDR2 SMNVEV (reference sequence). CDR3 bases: TGTGCCAGCAGTTTAATGGCAGGGATCGGCACTGAAGCTTTCTTT. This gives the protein CASSLMAGIGTEAFF.

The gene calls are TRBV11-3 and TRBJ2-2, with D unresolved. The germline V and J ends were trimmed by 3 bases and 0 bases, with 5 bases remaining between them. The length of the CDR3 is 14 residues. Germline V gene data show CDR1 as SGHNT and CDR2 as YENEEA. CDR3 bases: TGTGCCAGCAGCTTTAGCACGAACACCGGGGAGCTGTTTTTT. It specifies CASSFSTNTGELFF.

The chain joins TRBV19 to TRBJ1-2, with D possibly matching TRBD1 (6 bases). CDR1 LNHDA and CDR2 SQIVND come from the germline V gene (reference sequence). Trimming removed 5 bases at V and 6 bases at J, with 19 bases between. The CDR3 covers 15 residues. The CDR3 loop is CASSPGALWGNGYTF. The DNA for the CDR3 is TGTGCCAGTAGTCCGGGGGCTCTTTGGGGTAATGGCTACACCTTC.

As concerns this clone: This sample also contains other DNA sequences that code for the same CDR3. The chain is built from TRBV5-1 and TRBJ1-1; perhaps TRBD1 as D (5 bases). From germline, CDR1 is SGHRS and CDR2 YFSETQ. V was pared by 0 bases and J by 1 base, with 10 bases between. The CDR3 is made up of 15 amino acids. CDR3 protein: CASSLAEGRNTEAFF. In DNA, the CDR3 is TGCGCCAGCAGCTTGGCAGAGGGGCGGAACACTGAAGCTTTCTTT.

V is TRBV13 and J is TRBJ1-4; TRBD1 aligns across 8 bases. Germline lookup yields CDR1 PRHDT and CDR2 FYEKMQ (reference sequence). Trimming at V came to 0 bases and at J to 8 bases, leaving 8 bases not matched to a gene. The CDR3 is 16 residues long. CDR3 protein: CASSLGTGVTREKLFF. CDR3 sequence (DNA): TGTGCCAGCAGCTTAGGGACAGGGGTAACCCGCGAAAAACTGTTTTTT.

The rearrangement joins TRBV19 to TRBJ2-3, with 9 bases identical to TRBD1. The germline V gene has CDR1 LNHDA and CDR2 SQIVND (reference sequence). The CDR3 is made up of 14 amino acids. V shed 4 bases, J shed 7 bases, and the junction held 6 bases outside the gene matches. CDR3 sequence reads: CASSKGQGPNTQYF. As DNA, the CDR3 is TGTGCCAGTAGTAAGGGACAGGGCCCAAATACGCAGTATTTT.

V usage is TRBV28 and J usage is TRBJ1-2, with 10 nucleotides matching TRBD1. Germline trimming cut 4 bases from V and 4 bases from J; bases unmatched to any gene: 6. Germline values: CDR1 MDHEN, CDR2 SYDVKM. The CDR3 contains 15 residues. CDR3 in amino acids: CASSSRRQGAYGYTF. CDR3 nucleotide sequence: TGTGCCAGCAGTTCTCGCCGACAGGGGGCCTATGGCTACACCTTC.

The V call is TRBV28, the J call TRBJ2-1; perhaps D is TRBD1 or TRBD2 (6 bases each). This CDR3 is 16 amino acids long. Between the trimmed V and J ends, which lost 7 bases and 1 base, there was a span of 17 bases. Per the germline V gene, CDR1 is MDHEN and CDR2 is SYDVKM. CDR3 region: CASITNRRGSYNEQFF. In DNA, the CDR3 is TGTGCCAGCATTACGAACAGGAGGGGGTCCTACAATGAGCAGTTCTTC.

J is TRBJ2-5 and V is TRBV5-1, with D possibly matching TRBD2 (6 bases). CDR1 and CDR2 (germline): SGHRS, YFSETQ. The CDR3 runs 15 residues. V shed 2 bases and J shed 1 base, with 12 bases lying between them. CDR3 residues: CASSFAGTAQETQYF. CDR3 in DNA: TGCGCCAGCAGCTTCGCAGGGACTGCCCAAGAGACCCAGTACTTC.

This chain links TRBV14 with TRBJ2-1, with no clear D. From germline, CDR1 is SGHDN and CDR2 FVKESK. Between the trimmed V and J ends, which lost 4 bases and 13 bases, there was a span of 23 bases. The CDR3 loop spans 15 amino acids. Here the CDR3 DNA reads TGTGCCAGCAGCCCCCGTTTAAAGAGAACTACGTATCAGTTCTTC. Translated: CASSPRLKRTTYQFF. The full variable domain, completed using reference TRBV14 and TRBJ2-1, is EAGVTQFPSHSVIEKGQTVTLRCDPISGHDNLYWYRRVMGKEIKFLLHFVKESKQDESGMPNNRFLAERTGGTYSTLKVQPAELEDSGVYFCASSPRLKRTTYQFFGPGTRLTVL.

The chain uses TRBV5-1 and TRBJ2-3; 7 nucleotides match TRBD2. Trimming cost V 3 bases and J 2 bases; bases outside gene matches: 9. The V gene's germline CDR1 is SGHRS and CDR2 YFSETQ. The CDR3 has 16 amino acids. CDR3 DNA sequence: TGCGCCAGCAGCTCGATGGGAGCGGGAACCACAGATACGCAGTATTTT. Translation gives CASSSMGAGTTDTQYF.

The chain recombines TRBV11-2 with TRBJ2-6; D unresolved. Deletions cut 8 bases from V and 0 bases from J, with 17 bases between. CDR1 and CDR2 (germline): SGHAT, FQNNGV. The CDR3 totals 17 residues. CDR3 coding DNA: TGTGCCAGCCGGTCTTGGACGGAGAGCTCTGGGGCCAACGTCCTGACTTTC. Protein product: CASRSWTESSGANVLTF.

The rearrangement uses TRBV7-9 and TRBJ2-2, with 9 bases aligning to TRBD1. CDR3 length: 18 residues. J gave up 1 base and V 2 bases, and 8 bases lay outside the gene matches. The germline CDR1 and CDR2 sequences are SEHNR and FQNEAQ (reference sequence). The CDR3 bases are TGTGCCAGCAGCTTATTGGCATACAGGGGGCTGAACACCGGGGAGCTGTTTTTT. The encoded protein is CASSLLAYRGLNTGELFF.

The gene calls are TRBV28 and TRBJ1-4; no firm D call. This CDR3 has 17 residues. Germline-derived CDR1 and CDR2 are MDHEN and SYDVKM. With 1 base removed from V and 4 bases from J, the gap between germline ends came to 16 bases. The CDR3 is CASSLFQARAHNEKLFF. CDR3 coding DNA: TGTGCCAGCAGTTTATTCCAGGCACGAGCGCATAATGAAAAACTGTTTTTT.

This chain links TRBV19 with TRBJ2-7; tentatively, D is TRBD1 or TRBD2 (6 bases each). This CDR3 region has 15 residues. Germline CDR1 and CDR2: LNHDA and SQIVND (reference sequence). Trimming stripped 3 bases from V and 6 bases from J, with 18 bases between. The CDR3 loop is CASSIILQGLAEQYF. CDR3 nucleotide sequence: TGTGCCAGTAGTATCATTCTACAGGGACTCGCCGAGCAGTACTTC. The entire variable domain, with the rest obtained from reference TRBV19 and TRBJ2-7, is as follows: DGGITQSPKYLFRKEGQNVTLSCEQNLNHDAMYWYRQDPGQGLRLIYYSQIVNDFQKGDIAEGYSVSREKKESFPLTVTSAQKNPTAFYLCASSIILQGLAEQYFGPGTRLTVT.

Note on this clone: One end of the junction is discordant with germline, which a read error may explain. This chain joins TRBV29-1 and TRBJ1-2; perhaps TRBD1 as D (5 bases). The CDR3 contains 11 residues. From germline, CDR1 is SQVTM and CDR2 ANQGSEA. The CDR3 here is CSVDLGPLQYF. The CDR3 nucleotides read TGCAGCGTTGATCTGGGACCCCTTCAATACTTC.

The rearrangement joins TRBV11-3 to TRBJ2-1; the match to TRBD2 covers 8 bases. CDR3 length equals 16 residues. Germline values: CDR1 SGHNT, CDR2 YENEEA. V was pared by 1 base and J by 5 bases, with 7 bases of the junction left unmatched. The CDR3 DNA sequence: TGTGCCAGCAGCTTAGGAGGGACTAGATTCCACAATGAGCAGTTCTTC. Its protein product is CASSLGGTRFHNEQFF.

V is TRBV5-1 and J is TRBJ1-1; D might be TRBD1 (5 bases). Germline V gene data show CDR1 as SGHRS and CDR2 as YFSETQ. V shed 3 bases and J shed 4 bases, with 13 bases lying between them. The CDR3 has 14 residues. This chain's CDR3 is CASSSQPQGTEAFF. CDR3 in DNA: TGCGCCAGCAGCTCTCAGCCTCAGGGCACTGAAGCTTTCTTT.